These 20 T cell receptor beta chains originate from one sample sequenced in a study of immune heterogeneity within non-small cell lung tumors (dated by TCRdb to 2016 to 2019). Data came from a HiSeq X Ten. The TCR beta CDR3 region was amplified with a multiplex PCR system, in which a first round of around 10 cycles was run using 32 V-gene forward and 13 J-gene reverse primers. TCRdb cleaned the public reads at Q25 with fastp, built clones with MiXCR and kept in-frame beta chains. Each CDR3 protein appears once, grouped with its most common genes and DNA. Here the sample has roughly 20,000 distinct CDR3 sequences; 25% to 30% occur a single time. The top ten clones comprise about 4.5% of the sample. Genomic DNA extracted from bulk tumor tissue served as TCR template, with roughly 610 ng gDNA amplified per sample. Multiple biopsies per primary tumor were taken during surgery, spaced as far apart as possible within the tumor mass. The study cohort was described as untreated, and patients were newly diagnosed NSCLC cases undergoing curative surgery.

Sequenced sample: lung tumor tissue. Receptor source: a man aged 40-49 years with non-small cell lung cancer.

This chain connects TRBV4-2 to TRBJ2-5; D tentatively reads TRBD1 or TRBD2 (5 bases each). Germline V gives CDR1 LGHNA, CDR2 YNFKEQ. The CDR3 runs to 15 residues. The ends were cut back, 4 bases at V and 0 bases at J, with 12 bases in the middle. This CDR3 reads CASSRSRDHQETQYF. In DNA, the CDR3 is TGTGCCAGCAGCCGAAGTCGGGACCACCAAGAGACCCAGTACTTC.

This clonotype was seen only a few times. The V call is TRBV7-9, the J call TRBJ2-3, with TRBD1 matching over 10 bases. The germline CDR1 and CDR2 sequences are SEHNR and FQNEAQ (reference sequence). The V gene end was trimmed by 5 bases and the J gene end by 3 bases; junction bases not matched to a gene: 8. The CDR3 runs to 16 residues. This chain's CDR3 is CASSLGRGQGTDTQYF. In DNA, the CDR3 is TGTGCCAGCAGCCTAGGGAGGGGACAGGGGACAGATACGCAGTATTTT.

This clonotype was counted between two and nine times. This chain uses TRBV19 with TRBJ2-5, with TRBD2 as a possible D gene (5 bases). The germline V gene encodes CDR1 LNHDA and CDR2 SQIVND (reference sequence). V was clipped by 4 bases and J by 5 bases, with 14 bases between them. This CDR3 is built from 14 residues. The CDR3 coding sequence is TGTGCCAGTAGTACTCCCGGGAACCGGGAGACCCAGTACTTC. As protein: CASSTPGNRETQYF. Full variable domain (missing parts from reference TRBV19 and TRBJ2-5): DGGITQSPKYLFRKEGQNVTLSCEQNLNHDAMYWYRQDPGQGLRLIYYSQIVNDFQKGDIAEGYSVSREKKESFPLTVTSAQKNPTAFYLCASSTPGNRETQYFGPGTRLLVL.

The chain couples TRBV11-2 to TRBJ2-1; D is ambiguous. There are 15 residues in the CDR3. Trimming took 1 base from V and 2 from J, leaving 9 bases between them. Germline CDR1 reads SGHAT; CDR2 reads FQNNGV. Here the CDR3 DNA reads TGTGCCAGCAGCTTAGGTGGGATCCCCTACAATGAGCAGTTCTTC. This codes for CASSLGGIPYNEQFF.

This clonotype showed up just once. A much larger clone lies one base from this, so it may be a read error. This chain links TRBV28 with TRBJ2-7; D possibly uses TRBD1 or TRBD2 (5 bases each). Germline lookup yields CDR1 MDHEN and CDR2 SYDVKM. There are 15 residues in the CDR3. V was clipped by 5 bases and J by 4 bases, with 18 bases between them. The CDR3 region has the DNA TGTGCCAGCAGTCCCCCGGGACGGAAAACTTACGAGCAGTACTTC. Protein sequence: CASSPPGRKTYEQYF.

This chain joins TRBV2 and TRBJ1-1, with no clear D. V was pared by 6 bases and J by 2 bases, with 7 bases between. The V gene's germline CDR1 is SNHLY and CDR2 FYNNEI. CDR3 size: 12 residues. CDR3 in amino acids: CASRGTNTEAFF. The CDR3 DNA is TGTGCCAGCAGGGGTACCAACACTGAAGCTTTCTTT.

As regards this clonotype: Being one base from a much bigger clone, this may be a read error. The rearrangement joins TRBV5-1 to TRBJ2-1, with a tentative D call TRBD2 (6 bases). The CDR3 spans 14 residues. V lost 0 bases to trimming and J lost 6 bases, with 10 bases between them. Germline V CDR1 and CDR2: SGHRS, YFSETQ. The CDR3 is CASSLGDFCNEQFF. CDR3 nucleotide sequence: TGCGCCAGCAGCTTGGGGGACTTTTGCAATGAGCAGTTCTTC. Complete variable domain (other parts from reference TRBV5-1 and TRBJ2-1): KAGVTQTPRYLIKTRGQQVTLSCSPISGHRSVSWYQQTPGQGLQFLFEYFSETQRNKGNFPGRFSGRQFSNSRSEMNVSTLELGDSALYLCASSLGDFCNEQFFGPGTRLTVL.

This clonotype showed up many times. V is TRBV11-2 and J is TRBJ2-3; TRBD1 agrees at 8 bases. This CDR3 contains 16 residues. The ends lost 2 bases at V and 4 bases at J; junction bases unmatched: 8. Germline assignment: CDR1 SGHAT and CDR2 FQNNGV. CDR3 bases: TGTGCCAGCAGCTTATCAGGGGGCGCCCGTCCAGATACGCAGTATTTT. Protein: CASSLSGGARPDTQYF.

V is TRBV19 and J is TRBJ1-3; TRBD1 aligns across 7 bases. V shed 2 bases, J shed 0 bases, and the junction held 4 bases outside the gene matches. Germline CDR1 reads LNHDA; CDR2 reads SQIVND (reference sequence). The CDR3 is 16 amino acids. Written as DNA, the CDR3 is TGTGCCAGTAGTATATCGACAGGGCGCTCTGGAAACACCATATATTTT. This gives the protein CASSISTGRSGNTIYF.

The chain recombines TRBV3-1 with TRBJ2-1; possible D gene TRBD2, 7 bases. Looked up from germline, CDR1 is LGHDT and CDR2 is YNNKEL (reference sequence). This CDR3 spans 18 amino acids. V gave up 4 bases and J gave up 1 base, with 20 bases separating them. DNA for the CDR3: TGTGCCAGCAGCCCCCGACTAGGGGGAGGGCCTTCCTACAATGAGCAGTTCTTC. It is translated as CASSPRLGGGPSYNEQFF.

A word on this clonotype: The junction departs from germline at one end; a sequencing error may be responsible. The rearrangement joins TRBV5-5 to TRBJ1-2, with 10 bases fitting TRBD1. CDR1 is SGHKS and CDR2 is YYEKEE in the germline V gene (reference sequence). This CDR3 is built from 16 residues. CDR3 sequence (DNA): TGTGCCTGCAGCCCAAATCCAGGACAGGGGGTCTCTGGCTACACCTTC. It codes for CACSPNPGQGVSGYTF.

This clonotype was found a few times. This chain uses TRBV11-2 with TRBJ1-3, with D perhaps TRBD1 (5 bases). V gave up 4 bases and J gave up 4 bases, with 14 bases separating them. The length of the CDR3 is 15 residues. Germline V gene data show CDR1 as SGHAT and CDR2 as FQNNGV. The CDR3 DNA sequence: TGTGCCAGCAGCTCCCGGGGGTTCTCCGGAAACACCATATATTTT. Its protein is CASSSRGFSGNTIYF.

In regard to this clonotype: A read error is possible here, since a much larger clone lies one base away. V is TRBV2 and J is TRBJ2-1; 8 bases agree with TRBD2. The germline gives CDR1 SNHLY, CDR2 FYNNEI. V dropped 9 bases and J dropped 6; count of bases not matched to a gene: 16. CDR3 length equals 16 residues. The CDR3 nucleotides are TGTGCCAGGCAGACTAGCGACCAAAAACGGGGCAATGAGCAGTTCTTC. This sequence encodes CARQTSDQKRGNEQFF.

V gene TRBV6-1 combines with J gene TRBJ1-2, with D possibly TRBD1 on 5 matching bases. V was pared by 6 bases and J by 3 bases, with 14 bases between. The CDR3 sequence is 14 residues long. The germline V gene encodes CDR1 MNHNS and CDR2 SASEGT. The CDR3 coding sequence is TGTGCCAGCAGAATTATCGGGGACCACTATGGCTACACCTTC. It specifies CASRIIGDHYGYTF.

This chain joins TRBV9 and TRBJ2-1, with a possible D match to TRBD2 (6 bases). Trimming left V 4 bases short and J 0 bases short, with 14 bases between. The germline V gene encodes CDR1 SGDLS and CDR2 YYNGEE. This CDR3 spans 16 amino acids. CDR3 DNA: TGTGCCAGCAGCCCCACTAGCCGGAGCTCCTACAATGAGCAGTTCTTC. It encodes CASSPTSRSSYNEQFF.

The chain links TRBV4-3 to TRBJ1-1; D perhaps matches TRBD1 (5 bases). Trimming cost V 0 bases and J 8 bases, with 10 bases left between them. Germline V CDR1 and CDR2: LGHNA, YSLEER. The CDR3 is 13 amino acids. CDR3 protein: CASSQDLAGEAFF. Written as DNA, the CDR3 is TGCGCCAGCAGCCAAGATCTAGCAGGGGAAGCTTTCTTT.

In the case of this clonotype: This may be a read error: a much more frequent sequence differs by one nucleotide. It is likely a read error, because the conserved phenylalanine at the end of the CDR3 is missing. The CDR3 DNA is TGTGCTAGTGGTCACAACCGGGCCTTCGATGAGGAGCAGTACTTA. Translating gives CASGHNRAFDEEQYL. The rearrangement joins TRBV12-5 to TRBJ2-7; D gene unclear. Germline V CDR1 and CDR2: LGHNT, FRNRAP. CDR3 length: 15 residues. With 5 bases removed from V and 7 bases from J, the gap between germline ends came to 21 bases.

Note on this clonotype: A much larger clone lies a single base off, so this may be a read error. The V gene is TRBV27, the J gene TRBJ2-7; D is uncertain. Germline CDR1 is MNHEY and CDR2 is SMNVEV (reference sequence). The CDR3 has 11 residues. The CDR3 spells CDSRSGYEQYF. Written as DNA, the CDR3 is TGTGACAGCAGGAGTGGTTACGAGCAGTACTTC.

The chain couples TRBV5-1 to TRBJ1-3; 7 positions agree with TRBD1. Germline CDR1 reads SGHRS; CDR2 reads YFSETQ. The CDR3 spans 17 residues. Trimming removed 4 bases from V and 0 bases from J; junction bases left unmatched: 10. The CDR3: CASSAGQDSSSGNTIYF. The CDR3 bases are TGCGCCAGCAGCGCCGGACAGGACTCAAGCTCTGGAAACACCATATATTTT.

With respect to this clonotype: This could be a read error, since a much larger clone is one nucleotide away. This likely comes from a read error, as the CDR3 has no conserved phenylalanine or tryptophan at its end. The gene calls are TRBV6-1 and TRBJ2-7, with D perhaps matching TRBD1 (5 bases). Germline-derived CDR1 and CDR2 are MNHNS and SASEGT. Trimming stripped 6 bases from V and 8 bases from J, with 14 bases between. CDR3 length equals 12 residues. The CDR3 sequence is CASRGQTEKQYY. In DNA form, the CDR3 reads TGTGCCAGCAGGGGGCAGACAGAGAAGCAGTACTAC.